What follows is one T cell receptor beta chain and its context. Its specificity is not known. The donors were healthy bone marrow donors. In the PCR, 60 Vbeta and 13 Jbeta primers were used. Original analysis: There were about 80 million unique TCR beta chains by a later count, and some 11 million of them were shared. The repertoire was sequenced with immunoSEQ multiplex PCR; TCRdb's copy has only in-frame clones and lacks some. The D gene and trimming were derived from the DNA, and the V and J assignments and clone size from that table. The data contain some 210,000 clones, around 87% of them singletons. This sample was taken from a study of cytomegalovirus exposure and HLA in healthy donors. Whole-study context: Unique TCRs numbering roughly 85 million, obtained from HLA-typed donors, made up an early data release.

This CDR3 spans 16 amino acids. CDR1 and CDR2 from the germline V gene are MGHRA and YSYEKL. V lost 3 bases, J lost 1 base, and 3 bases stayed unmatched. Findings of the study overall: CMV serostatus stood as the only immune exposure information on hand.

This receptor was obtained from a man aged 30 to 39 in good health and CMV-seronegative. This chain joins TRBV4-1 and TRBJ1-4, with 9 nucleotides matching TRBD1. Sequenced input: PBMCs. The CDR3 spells CASSQGTGLTNEKLFF. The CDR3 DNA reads TGCGCCAGCAGCCAGGGGACAGGGTTAACTAATGAAAAACTGTTTTTT.